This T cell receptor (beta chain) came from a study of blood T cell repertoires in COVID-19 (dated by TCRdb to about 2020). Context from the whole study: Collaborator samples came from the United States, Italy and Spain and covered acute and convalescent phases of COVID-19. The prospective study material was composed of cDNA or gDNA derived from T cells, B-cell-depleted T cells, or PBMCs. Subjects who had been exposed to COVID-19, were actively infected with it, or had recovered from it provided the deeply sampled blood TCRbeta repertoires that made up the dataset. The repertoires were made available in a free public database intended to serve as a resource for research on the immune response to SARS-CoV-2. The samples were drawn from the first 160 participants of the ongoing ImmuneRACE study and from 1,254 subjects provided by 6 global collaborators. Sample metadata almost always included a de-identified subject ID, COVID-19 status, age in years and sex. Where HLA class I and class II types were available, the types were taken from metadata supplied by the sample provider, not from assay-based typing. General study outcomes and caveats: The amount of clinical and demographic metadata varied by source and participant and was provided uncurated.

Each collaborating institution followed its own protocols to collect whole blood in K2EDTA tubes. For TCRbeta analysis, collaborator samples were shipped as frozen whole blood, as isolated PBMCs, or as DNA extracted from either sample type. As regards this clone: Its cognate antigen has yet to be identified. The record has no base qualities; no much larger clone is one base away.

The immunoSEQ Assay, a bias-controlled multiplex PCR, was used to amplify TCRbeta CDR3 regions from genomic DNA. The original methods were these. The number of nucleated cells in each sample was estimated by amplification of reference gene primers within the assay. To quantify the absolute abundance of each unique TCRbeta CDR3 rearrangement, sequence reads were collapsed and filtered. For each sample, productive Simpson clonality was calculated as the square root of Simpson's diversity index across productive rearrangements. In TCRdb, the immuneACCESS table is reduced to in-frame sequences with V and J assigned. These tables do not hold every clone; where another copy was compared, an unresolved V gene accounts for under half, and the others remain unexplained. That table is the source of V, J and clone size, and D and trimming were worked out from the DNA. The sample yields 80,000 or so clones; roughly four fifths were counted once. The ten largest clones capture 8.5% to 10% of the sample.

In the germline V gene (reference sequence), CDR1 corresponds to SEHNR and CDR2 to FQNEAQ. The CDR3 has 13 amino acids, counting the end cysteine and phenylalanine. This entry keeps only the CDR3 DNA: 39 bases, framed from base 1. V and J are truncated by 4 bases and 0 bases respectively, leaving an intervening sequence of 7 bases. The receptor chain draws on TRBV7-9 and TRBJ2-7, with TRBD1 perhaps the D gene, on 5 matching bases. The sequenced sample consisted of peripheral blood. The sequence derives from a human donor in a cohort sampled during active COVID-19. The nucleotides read TGTGCCAGCAGCTCAGGGAACTCCTACGAGCAGTACTTC. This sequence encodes CASSSGNSYEQYF.